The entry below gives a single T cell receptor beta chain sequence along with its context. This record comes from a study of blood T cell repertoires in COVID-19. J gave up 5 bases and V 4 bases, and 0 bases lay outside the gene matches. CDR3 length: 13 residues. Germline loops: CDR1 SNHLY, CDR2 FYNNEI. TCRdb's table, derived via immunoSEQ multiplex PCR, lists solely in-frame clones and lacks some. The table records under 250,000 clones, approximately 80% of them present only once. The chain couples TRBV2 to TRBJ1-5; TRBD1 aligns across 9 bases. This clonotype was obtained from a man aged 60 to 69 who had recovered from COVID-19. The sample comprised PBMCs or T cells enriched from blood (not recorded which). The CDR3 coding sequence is TGTGCCAGCAGTGGACAGGGGGATCAGCCCCAGCATTTT. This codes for CASSGQGDQPQHF.